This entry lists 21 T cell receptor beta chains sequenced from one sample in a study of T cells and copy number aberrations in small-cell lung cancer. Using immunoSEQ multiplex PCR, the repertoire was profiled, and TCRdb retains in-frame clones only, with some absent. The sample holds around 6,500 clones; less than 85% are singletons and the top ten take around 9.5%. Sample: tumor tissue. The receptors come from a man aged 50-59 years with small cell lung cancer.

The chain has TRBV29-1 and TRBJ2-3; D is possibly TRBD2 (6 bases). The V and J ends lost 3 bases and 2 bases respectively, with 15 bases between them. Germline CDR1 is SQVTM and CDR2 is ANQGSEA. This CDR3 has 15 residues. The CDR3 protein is CSVERPRDFTDTQYF. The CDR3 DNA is TGCAGCGTTGAGAGGCCTCGGGACTTCACAGATACGCAGTATTTT.

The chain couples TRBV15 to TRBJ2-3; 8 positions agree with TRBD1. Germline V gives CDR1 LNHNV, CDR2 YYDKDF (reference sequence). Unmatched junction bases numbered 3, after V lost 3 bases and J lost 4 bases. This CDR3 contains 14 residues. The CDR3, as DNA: TGTGCCACCAGCAGGGACAGGGTGCCAGATACGCAGTATTTT. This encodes CATSRDRVPDTQYF.

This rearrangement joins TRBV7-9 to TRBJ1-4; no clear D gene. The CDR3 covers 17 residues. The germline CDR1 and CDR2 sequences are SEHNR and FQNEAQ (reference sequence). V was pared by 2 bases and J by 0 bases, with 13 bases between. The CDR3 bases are TGTGCCAGCAGCTTATCTTCTTCCTGGGCAACTAATGAAAAACTGTTTTTT. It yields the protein CASSLSSSWATNEKLFF. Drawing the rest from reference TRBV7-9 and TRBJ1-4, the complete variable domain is DTGVSQNPRHKITKRGQNVTFRCDPISEHNRLYWYRQTLGQGPEFLTYFQNEAQLEKSRLLSDRFSAERPKGSFSTLEIQRTEQGDSAMYLCASSLSSSWATNEKLFFGSGTQLSVL.

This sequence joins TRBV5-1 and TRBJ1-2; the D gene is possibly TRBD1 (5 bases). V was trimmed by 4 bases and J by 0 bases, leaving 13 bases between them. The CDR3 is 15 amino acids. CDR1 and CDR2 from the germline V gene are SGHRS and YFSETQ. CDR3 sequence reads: CASSAYRTSNYGYTF. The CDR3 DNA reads TGCGCCAGCAGCGCTTACAGGACTTCTAACTATGGCTACACCTTC.

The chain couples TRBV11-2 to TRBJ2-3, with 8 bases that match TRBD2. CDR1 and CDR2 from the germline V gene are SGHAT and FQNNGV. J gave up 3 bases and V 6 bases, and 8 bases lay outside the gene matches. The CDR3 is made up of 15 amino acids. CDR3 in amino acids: CASRPPREGTDTQYF. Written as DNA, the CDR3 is TGTGCCAGCAGGCCCCCCCGGGAGGGAACAGATACGCAGTATTTT.

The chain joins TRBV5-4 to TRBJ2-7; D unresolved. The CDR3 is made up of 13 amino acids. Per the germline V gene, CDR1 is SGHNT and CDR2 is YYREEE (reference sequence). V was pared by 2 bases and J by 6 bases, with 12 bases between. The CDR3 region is CASSLVGAFEQYF. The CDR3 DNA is TGTGCCAGCAGCTTAGTTGGTGCTTTCGAGCAGTACTTC.

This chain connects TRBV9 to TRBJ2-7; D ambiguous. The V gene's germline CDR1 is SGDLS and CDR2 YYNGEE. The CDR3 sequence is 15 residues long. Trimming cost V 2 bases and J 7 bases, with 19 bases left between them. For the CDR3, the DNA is TGTGCCAGCAGCGTGGTGTCTGGGCCCTTGCGAGAGCAGTACTTC. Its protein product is CASSVVSGPLREQYF.

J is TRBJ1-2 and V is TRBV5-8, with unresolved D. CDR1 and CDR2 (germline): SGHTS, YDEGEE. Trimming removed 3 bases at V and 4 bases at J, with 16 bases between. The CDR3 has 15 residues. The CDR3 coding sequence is TGTGCCAGCAGCTCGGGTCGACCCGGCTTCTATGGCTACACCTTC. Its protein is CASSSGRPGFYGYTF.

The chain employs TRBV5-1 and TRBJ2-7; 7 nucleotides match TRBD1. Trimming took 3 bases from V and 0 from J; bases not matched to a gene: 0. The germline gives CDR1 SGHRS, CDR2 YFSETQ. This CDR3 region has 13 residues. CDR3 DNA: TGCGCCAGCAGCTGGGACAGCTCCTACGAGCAGTACTTC. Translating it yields CASSWDSSYEQYF.

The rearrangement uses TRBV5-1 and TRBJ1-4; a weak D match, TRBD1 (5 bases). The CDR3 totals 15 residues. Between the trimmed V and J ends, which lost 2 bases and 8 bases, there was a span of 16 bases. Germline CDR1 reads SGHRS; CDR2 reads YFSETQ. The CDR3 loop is CASSFTRQQGEKLFF. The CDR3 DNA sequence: TGCGCCAGCAGCTTTACCCGACAGCAGGGCGAAAAACTGTTTTTT.

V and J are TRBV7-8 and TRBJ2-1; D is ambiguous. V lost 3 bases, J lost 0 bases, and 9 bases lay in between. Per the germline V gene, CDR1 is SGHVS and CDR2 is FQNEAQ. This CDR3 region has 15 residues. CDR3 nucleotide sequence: TGTGCCAGCAGCTTTTTCAGGAGCTCCTACAATGAGCAGTTCTTC. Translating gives CASSFFRSSYNEQFF.

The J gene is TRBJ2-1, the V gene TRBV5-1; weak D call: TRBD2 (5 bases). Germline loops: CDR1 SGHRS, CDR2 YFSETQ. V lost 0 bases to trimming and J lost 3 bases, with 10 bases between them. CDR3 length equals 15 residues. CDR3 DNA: TGCGCCAGCAGCTTGGGACTAAGCATCTACAATGAGCAGTTCTTC. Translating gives CASSLGLSIYNEQFF.

CDR3 nucleotides: TGTGCCAGCTCACCCCCAGGGAGTGGACAAGAGACCCAGTACTTC. This codes for CASSPPGSGQETQYF. V usage is TRBV18 and J usage is TRBJ2-5, with D perhaps matching TRBD1 or TRBD2 (5 bases each). Trimming cost V 3 bases and J 2 bases, with 13 bases left between them. The germline gives CDR1 KGHSH, CDR2 LQKENI. CDR3 length equals 15 residues. The full variable domain, completed using reference TRBV18 and TRBJ2-5, is NAGVMQNPRHLVRRRGQEARLRCSPMKGHSHVYWYRQLPEEGLKFMVYLQKENIIDESGMPKERFSAEFPKEGPSILRIQQVVRGDSAAYFCASSPPGSGQETQYFGPGTRLLVL.

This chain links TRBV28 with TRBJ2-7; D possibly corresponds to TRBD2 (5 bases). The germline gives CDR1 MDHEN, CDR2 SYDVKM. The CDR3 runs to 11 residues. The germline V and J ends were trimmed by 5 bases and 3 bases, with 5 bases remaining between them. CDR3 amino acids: CASSAGYEQYF. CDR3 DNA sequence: TGTGCCAGCAGTGCGGGCTACGAGCAGTACTTC.

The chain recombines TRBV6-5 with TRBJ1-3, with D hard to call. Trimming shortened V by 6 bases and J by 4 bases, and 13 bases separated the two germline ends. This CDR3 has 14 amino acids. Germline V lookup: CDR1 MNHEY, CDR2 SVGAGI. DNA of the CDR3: TGTGCCAGCAGCCGCCAGCGGATGGGAAACACCATATATTTT. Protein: CASSRQRMGNTIYF.

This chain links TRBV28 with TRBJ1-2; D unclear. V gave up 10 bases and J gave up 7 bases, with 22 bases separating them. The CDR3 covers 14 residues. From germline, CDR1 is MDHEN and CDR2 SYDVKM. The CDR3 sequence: CATSILPLSAGYTF. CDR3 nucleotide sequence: TGTGCCACCTCAATACTTCCCTTGAGTGCTGGCTACACCTTC.

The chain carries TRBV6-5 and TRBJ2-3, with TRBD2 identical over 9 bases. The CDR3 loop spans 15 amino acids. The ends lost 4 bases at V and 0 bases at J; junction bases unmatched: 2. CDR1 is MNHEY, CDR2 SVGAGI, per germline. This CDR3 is CASSSTSGSTDTQYF. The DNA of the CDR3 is TGTGCCAGCAGTTCCACTAGCGGGAGCACAGATACGCAGTATTTT.

CDR3 DNA: TGTGCCAGCTCACTCCGACAGGGCCTTCGGATTGACACTGAAGCTTTCTTT. It translates to CASSLRQGLRIDTEAFF. The V call is TRBV18, the J call TRBJ1-1; 7 bases are a match to TRBD1. Germline values: CDR1 KGHSH, CDR2 LQKENI. V gave up 4 bases and J gave up 3 bases; unmatched junction bases: 14. The CDR3 is 17 residues long.

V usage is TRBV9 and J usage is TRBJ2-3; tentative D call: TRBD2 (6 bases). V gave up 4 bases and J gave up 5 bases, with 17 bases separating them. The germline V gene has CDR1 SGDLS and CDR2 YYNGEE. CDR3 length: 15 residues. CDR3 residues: CASSPPTSMLDTQYF. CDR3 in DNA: TGTGCCAGCAGCCCTCCGACTAGTATGTTAGATACGCAGTATTTT.

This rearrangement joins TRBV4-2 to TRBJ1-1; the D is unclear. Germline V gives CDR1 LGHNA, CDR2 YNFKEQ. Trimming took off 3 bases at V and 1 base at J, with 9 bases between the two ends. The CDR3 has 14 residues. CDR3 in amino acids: CASSQRRWNTEAFF. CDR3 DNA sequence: TGTGCCAGCAGCCAGAGACGGTGGAACACTGAAGCTTTCTTT.

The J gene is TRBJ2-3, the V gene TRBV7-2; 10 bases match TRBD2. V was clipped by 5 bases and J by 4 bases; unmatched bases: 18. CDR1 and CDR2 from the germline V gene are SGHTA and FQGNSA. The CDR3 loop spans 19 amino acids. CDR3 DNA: TGTGCCAGCAGCGCGGGACGACTAGCGGGCAGACAGGGGTCAGATACGCAGTATTTT. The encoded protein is CASSAGRLAGRQGSDTQYF.